The clone carrying this TCR beta chain has a single count. CDR1 and CDR2 from the germline V gene are SNHLY and FYNNEI. Trimming left V 7 bases short and J 4 bases short, with 14 bases between. The CDR3 covers 14 residues. This sample was included in a study of blood T cell repertoires in COVID-19. For the study at large: The United States, Italy and Spain provided the acute and convalescent COVID-19 samples.

Produced via immunoSEQ multiplex PCR; TCRdb's table is partial and in-frame only. The sample has fewer than 65,000 clones, about 86% seen once. Sample: peripheral blood. This clonotype originated in a human donor in a cohort sampled during active COVID-19. This chain connects TRBV2 to TRBJ2-1; possibly TRBD1 for D (6 bases). CDR3 in DNA: TGTGCCAGCATAGGAGACAGGTCGTACAATGAGCAGTTCTTC. Its protein is CASIGDRSYNEQFF.